Sequencing of this T cell receptor (beta chain) was carried out in a study of blood T cells in healthy people across ages. The CDR3 is made up of 13 amino acids. The ends were cut back, 4 bases at V and 6 bases at J, with 12 bases in the middle. Looked up from germline, CDR1 is MGHRA and CDR2 is YSYEKL. Alongside a J-beta primer mix, a sample-barcoded 5' primer served in a second PCR lasting roughly 6 to 11 cycles. TCRdb re-called the 5' RACE reads with MiXCR, one entry per CDR3 protein. The data show 1,500,000 or so distinct CDR3 sequences, around 59% seen once. The count of this clonotype is one. The source of this sequence is a man younger than 30 in good health. Input material: blood. J is TRBJ1-2 and V is TRBV4-1; D uncertain. The CDR3 nucleotides are TGCGCCAGCAGCCGCACAGCAATAGATGGCTACACCTTC. It encodes CASSRTAIDGYTF.